Reported below is one T cell receptor (beta chain). The data originate from a study of blood T cell repertoires in COVID-19. Turning to the study itself: T cells, B-cell-depleted T cells, or PBMCs supplied cDNA or gDNA.

The CDR3 sequence is 13 residues long. Per the germline V gene, CDR1 is SGHTA and CDR2 is FQGNSA. Trimming stripped 7 bases from V and 10 bases from J, with 18 bases between. Clones were sequenced by immunoSEQ multiplex PCR, and TCRdb holds only the in-frame ones, with some missing. The sample contains over 250,000 clones, about nine tenths of which appear only once. The sequencing sample was made of PBMCs or T cells enriched from blood (not recorded which). V usage is TRBV7-2 and J usage is TRBJ2-3; D is perhaps TRBD2 (5 bases). The source of this sequence is a woman younger than 30 who had recovered from COVID-19. CDR3 region: CASTELVPAPQYF. The CDR3 coding sequence is TGTGCCAGCACAGAACTAGTGCCCGCTCCGCAGTATTTT.